The clone carrying this TCR beta chain came up many times. Antigen: not known. The sample originates from a study of Ad26.COV2.S vaccination and SARS-CoV-2 variants. Study details: Ad26.COV2.S given intramuscularly, once or twice 56 days apart. Overall study results and limits: It was found that vaccine and placebo recipients had similar non-spike TCR breadth. Total T cell responses, in the TCR breadth and depth analyses, may have been underestimated.

Sample treatment: some 20 received Ad26.COV2.S at low or high dose, single or two shots; several received placebo; per-sample allocation not given. Samples were taken on day 63 after the first vaccine or placebo injection. The table came from immunoSEQ multiplex PCR; TCRdb's copy has only in-frame clones and leaves some out. The table lists some 250,000 clones, around 89% of them singletons, with approximately 11% in the top ten. Trimming removed 2 bases from V and 6 bases from J, with 13 bases in between. The CDR3 runs 14 residues. Germline CDR1 reads SGHTA; CDR2 reads FQGNSA. Sequences were derived from peripheral blood, sampled in a trial of Ad26.COV2.S vaccine versus placebo. This TCR was sampled from a person between 18 and 65 years old who received the Ad26.COV2.S COVID-19 vaccine or a placebo. The chain recombines TRBV7-2 with TRBJ1-2; tentatively, D is TRBD1 (6 bases). In DNA form, the CDR3 reads TGTGCCAGCAGCTTAAGGACAGTAGGAGATGGCTACACCTTC. It encodes CASSLRTVGDGYTF.